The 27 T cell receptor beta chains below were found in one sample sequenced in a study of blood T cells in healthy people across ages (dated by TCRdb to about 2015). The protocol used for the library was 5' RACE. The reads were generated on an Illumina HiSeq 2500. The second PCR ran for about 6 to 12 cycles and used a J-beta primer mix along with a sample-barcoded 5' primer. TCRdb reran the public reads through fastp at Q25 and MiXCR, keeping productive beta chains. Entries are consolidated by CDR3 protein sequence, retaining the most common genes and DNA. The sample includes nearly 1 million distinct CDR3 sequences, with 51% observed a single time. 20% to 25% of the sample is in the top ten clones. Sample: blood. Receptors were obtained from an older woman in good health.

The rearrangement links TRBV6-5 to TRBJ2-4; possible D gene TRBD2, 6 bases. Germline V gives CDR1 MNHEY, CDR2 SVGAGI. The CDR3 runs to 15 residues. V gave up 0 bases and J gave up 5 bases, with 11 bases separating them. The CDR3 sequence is CASSYSEGPQNIQYF. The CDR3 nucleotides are TGTGCCAGCAGTTACTCGGAGGGGCCGCAAAACATTCAGTACTTC.

CDR3 bases: TGTGCCAGCAGCCCAGGGAGTTTGAAAGAGACCCAGTACTTC. Encoded protein: CASSPGSLKETQYF. This chain uses TRBV3-1 with TRBJ2-5; D may match TRBD1 or TRBD2 (5 bases each). V lost 4 bases and J 3 bases, leaving 12 bases between the germline ends. Germline-derived CDR1 and CDR2 are LGHDT and YNNKEL (reference sequence). The CDR3 contains 14 residues.

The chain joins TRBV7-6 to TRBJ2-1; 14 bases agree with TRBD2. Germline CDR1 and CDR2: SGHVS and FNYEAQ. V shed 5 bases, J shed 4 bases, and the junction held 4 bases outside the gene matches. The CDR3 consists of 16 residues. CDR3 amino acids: CASSPRTSGRYNEQFF. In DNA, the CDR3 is TGTGCCAGCAGCCCCCGGACTAGCGGGAGGTACAATGAGCAGTTCTTC. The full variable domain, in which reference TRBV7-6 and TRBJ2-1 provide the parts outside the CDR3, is GAGVSQSPRYKVTKRGQDVALRCDPISGHVSLYWYRQALGQGPEFLTYFNYEAQQDKSGLPNDRFSAERPEGSISTLTIQRTEQRDSAMYRCASSPRTSGRYNEQFFGPGTRLTVL.

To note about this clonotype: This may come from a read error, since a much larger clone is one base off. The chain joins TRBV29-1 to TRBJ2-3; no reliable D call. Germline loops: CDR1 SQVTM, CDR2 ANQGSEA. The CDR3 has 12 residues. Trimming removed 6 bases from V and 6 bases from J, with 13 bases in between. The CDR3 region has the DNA TGCAGCGTGGTGAGAGTTGGGGATACGCAGTATTTT. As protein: CSVVRVGDTQYF.

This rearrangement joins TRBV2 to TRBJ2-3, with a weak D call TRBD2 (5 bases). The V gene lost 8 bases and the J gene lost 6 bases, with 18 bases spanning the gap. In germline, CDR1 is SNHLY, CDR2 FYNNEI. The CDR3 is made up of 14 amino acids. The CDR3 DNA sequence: TGTGCCAGCTCCATCATTGAGGGTGGGGATACGCAGTATTTT. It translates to CASSIIEGGDTQYF.

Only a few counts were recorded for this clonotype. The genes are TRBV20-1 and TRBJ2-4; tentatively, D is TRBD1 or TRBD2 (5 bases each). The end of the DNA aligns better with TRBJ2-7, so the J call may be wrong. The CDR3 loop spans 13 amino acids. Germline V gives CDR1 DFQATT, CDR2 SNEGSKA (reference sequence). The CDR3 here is CSARWDPRDEQYF. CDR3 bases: TGCAGTGCTAGATGGGACCCCAGGGACGAGCAGTACTTC.

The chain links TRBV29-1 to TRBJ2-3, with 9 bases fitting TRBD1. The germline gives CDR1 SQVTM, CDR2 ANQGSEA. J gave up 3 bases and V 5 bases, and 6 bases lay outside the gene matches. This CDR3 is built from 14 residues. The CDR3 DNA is TGCAGCGTTCCGGGACAGGGTGCGACAGATACGCAGTATTTT. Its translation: CSVPGQGATDTQYF.

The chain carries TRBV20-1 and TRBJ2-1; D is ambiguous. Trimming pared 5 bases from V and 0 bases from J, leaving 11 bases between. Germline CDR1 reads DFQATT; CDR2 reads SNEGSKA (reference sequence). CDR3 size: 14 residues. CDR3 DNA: TGCAGTGCTCCCCCTGCGAGCTCCTACAATGAGCAGTTCTTC. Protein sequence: CSAPPASSYNEQFF.

The CDR3 reads CASSAYRDGQPQHF. DNA of the CDR3: TGTGCCAGCAGCGCCTACAGGGATGGACAGCCCCAGCATTTT. This chain links TRBV28 with TRBJ1-5; a weak D match, TRBD1 (6 bases). CDR1 and CDR2 (germline): MDHEN, SYDVKM. The CDR3 is 14 residues long. Trimming cost V 6 bases and J 7 bases, with 16 bases left between them.

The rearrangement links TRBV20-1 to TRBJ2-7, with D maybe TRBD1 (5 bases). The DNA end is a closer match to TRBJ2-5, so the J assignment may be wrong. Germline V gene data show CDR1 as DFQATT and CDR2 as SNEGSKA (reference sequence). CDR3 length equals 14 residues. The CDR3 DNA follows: TGCAGTGCTCTCCAGGGTTCGGCCCGGGAGACCCAGTACTTC. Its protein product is CSALQGSARETQYF.

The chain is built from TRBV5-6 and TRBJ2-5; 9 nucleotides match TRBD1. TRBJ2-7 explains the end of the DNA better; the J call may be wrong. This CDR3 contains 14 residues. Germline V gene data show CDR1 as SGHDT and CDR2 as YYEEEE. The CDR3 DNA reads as TGTGCCAGCAGGACCGGGACAGGGCTTTACGAGCAGTACTTC. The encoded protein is CASRTGTGLYEQYF.

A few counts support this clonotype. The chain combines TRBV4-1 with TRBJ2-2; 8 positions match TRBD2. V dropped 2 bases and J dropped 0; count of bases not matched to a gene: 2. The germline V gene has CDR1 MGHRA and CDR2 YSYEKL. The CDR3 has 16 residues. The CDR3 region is CASSQTGGPNTGELFF. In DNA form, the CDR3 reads TGCGCCAGCAGCCAAACGGGAGGGCCGAACACCGGGGAGCTGTTTTTT.

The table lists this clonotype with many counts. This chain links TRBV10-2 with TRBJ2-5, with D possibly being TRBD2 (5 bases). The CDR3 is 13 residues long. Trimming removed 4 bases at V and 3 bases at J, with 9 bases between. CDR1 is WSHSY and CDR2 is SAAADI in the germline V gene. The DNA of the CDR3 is TGCGCCAGCAGTGCCACTAGTAAAGAGACCCAGTACTTC. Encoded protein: CASSATSKETQYF.

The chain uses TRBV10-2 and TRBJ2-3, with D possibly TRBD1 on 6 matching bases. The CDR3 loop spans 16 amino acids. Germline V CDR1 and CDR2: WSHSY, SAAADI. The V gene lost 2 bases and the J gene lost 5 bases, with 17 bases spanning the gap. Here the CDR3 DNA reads TGCGCCAGCAGTGAGGATCCGACAGGACTGGAAGATACGCAGTATTTT. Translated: CASSEDPTGLEDTQYF.

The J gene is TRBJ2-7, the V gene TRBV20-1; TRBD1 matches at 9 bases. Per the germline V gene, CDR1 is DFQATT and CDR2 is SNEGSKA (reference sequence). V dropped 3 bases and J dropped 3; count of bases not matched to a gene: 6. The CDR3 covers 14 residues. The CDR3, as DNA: TGCAGTGCTAGCGGGACAGGGACGAACTACGAGCAGTACTTC. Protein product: CSASGTGTNYEQYF.

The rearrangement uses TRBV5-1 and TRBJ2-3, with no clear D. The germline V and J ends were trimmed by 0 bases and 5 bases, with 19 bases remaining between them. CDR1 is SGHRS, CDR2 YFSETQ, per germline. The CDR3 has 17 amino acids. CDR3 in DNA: TGCGCCAGCAGCTTGGCTGGGCGGATGAATGCTCTAGATACGCAGTATTTT. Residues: CASSLAGRMNALDTQYF.

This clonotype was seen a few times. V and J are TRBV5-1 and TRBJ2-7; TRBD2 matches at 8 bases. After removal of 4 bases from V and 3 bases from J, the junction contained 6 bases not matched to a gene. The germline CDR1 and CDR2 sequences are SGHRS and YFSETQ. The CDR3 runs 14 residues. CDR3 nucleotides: TGCGCCAGCAGCCGGAGCGGGAGTATCTACGAGCAGTACTTC. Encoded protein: CASSRSGSIYEQYF.

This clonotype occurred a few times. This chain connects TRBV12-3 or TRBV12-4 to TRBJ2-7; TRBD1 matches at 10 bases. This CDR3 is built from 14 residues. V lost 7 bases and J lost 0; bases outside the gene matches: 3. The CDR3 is CASKTGGDSYEQYF. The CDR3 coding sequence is TGTGCCAGCAAGACAGGGGGCGACTCCTACGAGCAGTACTTC.

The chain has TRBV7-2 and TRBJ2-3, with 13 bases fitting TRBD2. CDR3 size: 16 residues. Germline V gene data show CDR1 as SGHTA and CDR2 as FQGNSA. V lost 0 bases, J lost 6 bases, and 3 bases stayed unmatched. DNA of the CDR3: TGTGCCAGCAGCTTAGCAACTAGCGGGAGGGGCGATACGCAGTATTTT. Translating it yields CASSLATSGRGDTQYF.

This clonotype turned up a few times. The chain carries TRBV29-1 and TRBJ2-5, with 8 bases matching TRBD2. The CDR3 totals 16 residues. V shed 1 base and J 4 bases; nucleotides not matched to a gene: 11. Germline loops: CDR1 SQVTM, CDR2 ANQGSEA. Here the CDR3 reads CSVEGPSGLSIETQYF. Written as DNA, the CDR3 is TGCAGCGTTGAAGGCCCTAGCGGGCTTTCTATAGAGACCCAGTACTTC.

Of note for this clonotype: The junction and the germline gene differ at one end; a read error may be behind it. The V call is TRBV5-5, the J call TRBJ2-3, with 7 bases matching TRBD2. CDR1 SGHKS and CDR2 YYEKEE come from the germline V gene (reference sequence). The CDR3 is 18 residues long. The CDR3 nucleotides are TGTGCCAGCAGCTTAGGCCGTTTGTCGGCTAGCGGAGGGGATACGCGGTATTTT. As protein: CASSLGRLSASGGDTRYF.

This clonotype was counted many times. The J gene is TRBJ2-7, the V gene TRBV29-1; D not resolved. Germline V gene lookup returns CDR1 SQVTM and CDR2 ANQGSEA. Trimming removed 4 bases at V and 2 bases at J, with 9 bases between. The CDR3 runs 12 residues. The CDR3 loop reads CSVAATAYEQYF. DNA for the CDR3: TGCAGCGTTGCGGCTACGGCCTACGAGCAGTACTTC.

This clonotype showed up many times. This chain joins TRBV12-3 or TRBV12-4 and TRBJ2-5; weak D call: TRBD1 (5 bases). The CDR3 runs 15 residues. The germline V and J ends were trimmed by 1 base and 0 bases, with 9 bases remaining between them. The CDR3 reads CASSLGGANQETQYF. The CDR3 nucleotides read TGTGCCAGCAGTTTAGGTGGGGCAAACCAAGAGACCCAGTACTTC.

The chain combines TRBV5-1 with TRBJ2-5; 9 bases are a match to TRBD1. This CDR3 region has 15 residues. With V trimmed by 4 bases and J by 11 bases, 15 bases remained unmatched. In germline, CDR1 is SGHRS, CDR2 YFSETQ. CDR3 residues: CASSPGQGDFNEQYF. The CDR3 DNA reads TGCGCCAGCAGCCCGGGACAGGGAGACTTCAATGAGCAGTACTTC. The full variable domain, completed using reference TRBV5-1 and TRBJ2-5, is KAGVTQTPRYLIKTRGQQVTLSCSPISGHRSVSWYQQTPGQGLQFLFEYFSETQRNKGNFPGRFSGRQFSNSRSEMNVSTLELGDSALYLCASSPGQGDFNEQYFGPGTRLLVL.

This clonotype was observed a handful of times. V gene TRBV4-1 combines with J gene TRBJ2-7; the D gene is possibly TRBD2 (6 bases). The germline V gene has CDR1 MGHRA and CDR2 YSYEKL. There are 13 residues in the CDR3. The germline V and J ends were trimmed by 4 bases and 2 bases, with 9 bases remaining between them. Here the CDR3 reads CASSRGMAYEQYF. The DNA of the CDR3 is TGCGCCAGCAGCCGCGGGATGGCCTACGAGCAGTACTTC.

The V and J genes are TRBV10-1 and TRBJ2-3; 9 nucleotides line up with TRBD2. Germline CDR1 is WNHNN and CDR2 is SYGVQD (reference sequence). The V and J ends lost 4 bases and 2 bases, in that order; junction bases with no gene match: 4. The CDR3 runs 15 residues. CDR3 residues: CASSVLAGNTDTQYF. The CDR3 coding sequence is TGCGCCAGCAGTGTCCTAGCGGGAAACACAGATACGCAGTATTTT.

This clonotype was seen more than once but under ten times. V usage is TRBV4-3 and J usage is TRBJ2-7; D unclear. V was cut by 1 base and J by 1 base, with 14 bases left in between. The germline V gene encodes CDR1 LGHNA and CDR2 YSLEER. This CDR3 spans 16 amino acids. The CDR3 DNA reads TGCGCCAGCAGCCAAGCAGACGCTAGTTTTTCCTACGAGCAGTACTTC. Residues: CASSQADASFSYEQYF.